This T cell receptor beta chain was obtained from a study of blood T cell repertoires in COVID-19. Study summary: Nucleic acid was either cDNA or gDNA, and it came from T cells, B-cell-depleted T cells, or PBMCs.

In the source study's methods: From reference gene primer amplification, estimates of nucleated cell counts were derived. Produced via immunoSEQ multiplex PCR; TCRdb's table is partial and in-frame only. That table is the source of V, J and clone size, and D and trimming were worked out from the DNA. The sample holds about 230,000 clones; approximately 84% are singletons and the top ten take approximately 7.2%. With V trimmed by 5 bases and J by 4 bases, 8 bases remained unmatched. Germline V gene data show CDR1 as MNHEY and CDR2 as SVGAGI. The CDR3 contains 14 residues. The specimen sequenced was peripheral blood. The sequence was collected from an elderly woman with acute or convalescent COVID-19. The chain has TRBV6-5 and TRBJ2-7; 7 nucleotides align to TRBD1. The CDR3 loop is CASSPRDSPYEQYF. CDR3 nucleotide sequence: TGTGCCAGCAGTCCACGGGACAGCCCTTACGAGCAGTACTTC.